Below, 23 T cell receptor beta chains from the same sample are listed, as sequenced in a study of blood T cells in healthy people across ages. Then a second PCR, running about 7 to 11 cycles, was carried out with a sample-barcoded 5' primer and a J-beta primer mix. TCRdb reprocessed the 5' RACE reads with MiXCR, giving one entry per CDR3 protein. The table includes 650,000 to 700,000 distinct CDR3 sequences, about 50% detected once. The specimen was blood. Source of these receptors: a woman aged 80 or over in good health.

As for this clonotype: Relative to the germline gene, one junction end is altered; a read error may explain this. The gene calls are TRBV20-1 and TRBJ2-4, with D possibly TRBD2 on 5 matching bases. The J call is doubtful: the DNA matches TRBJ2-7 better. Germline CDR1 reads DFQATT; CDR2 reads SNEGSKA (reference sequence). This CDR3 is built from 12 residues. CDR3 nucleotides: TGTAGTGGGTGGCGGGCTAGGAACGAGCAGTACTTC. This gives the protein CSGWRARNEQYF.

This clonotype appeared a few times. This chain connects TRBV5-1 to TRBJ1-5, with D unresolved. Germline V CDR1 and CDR2: SGHRS, YFSETQ. V dropped 2 bases and J dropped 0 bases, with 9 bases sitting between them. The CDR3 has 15 amino acids. The CDR3 protein is CASSFEGISNQPQHF. The DNA for the CDR3 is TGCGCCAGCAGCTTCGAAGGAATTAGCAATCAGCCCCAGCATTTT.

Worth noting for this clonotype: A much larger clonotype is one base distant, so this may be a read error. The V and J genes are TRBV5-1 and TRBJ2-1; 16 bases line up with TRBD2. Germline CDR1 SGHRS, CDR2 YFSETQ. CDR3 length equals 17 residues. V lost 3 bases, J lost 9 bases, and 9 bases stayed unmatched. As DNA, the CDR3 is TGCGCCAGCAGCTCTACCGGGACTAGCGGGGGGGCAGCTGAGCAGTTCTTC. It codes for CASSSTGTSGGAAEQFF.

This chain connects TRBV12-3 or TRBV12-4 to TRBJ2-5; D possibly corresponds to TRBD1 (5 bases). Trimming took 5 bases from V and 1 from J, leaving 11 bases between them. The CDR3 is 14 residues long. The CDR3 nucleotides read TGTGCCAGCAGTGCCGGAAGGGGCCAAGAGACCCAGTACTTC. Translation: CASSAGRGQETQYF.

The table lists this clonotype with a few counts. This chain's CDR3 is CASSLLSGPQHF. The CDR3, as DNA: TGTGCCAGCAGCCTTCTATCCGGGCCCCAGCATTTT. This rearrangement joins TRBV3-1 to TRBJ1-5; unclear D gene. Trimming pared 4 bases from V and 9 bases from J, leaving 10 bases between. CDR1 LGHDT and CDR2 YNNKEL come from the germline V gene (reference sequence). This CDR3 region has 12 residues. Complete variable domain (other parts from reference TRBV3-1 and TRBJ1-5): DTAVSQTPKYLVTQMGNDKSIKCEQNLGHDTMYWYKQDSKKFLKIMFSYNNKELIINETVPNRFSPKSPDKAHLNLHINSLELGDSAVYFCASSLLSGPQHFGDGTRLSIL.

On this clonotype: It is likely a read error, because the conserved phenylalanine at the end of the CDR3 is missing. The chain links TRBV12-3 or TRBV12-4 to TRBJ2-3; D unclear. Trimming took 6 bases from V and 3 from J, leaving 13 bases between them. CDR3 size: 14 residues. DNA for the CDR3: TGTGCCAGCAGGCTGAGGAGTAAAACAGATACGCAGTATTCT. Its translation is CASRLRSKTDTQYS.

Here the CDR3 DNA reads TGTGCCAGCAGTTTCCCCCCAGGCCAGCGTGGGACAGATACGCAGTATTTT. As protein: CASSFPPGQRGTDTQYF. The chain links TRBV6-6 to TRBJ2-3; D not certain. This CDR3 is 17 amino acids long. The ends were cut back, 4 bases at V and 3 bases at J, with 20 bases in the middle. Germline CDR1 and CDR2: MNHNY and SVGAGI (reference sequence).

CDR3 in DNA: TGTGCCAGCAGACCCGACAGGGTAGGAACCGGGGAGCTGTTTTTT. Translating it yields CASRPDRVGTGELFF. This chain uses TRBV7-2 with TRBJ2-2, with TRBD1 matching over 7 bases. V dropped 6 bases and J dropped 5; count of bases not matched to a gene: 9. Germline loops: CDR1 SGHTA, CDR2 FQGNSA. The CDR3 runs to 15 residues.

With regard to this clonotype: At one end, the junction sequence differs from germline, possibly due to a read error. This chain links TRBV6-6 with TRBJ2-5; 8 positions agree with TRBD2. CDR1 MNHNY and CDR2 SVGAGI come from the germline V gene (reference sequence). The CDR3 has 15 residues. The CDR3 nucleotides read TGTGCTAGCAGGCGAGGCGGGAGGCTGGACAATGAGCAGTACTTC. Translation: CASRRGGRLDNEQYF.

This chain joins TRBV11-2 and TRBJ1-4, with D perhaps matching TRBD1 (6 bases). V was shortened by 5 bases and J by 7 bases, with 23 bases between the two germline ends. Germline values: CDR1 SGHAT, CDR2 FQNNGV. The CDR3 is 17 residues long. CDR3: CASSTSPSGGASEKLFF. DNA for the CDR3: TGTGCCAGCAGCACTAGCCCCTCGGGGGGGGCAAGTGAAAAACTGTTTTTT.

The chain is built from TRBV29-1 and TRBJ2-1; TRBD1 might be the D (6 bases). This CDR3 is built from 16 residues. V dropped 6 bases and J dropped 6 bases, with 24 bases sitting between them. The germline V gene encodes CDR1 SQVTM and CDR2 ANQGSEA. DNA for the CDR3: TGCAGCGTACAGGGCAGGCCCCTCCGACAACTCAATGAGCAGTTCTTC. It specifies CSVQGRPLRQLNEQFF.

This chain connects TRBV6-6 to TRBJ2-7; D not resolved. This CDR3 region has 12 residues. Germline assignment: CDR1 MNHNY and CDR2 SVGAGI (reference sequence). V was cut by 3 bases and J by 10 bases, with 13 bases left in between. The CDR3 DNA reads TGTGCCAGCAGTTATGGGCAAGAGGCCCAGTACTTC. Translation gives CASSYGQEAQYF.

Only a few counts were recorded for this clonotype. The chain joins TRBV30 to TRBJ2-1; 7 nucleotides agree with TRBD1. The CDR3 has 14 amino acids. Per germline, CDR1 GTSNPN and CDR2 SVGIG (reference sequence). The trim removed 3 bases at V and 4 bases at J, leaving 6 bases unmatched. As DNA, the CDR3 is TGTGCCTGGAGCCGGGACAGCATTTACAATGAGCAGTTCTTC. It specifies CAWSRDSIYNEQFF. The complete variable domain, with remaining parts taken from reference TRBV30 and TRBJ2-1, reads SQTIHQWPATLVQPVGSPLSLECTVEGTSNPNLYWYRQAAGRGLQLLFYSVGIGQISSEVPQNLSASRPQDRQFILSSKKLLLSDSGFYLCAWSRDSIYNEQFFGPGTRLTVL.

The J gene is TRBJ2-1, the V gene TRBV6-2 or TRBV6-3, with a weak D call TRBD2 (6 bases). The CDR3 totals 16 residues. V lost 1 base, J lost 8 bases, and 18 bases lay in between. Germline CDR1 and CDR2: MNHEY and SVGEGT. The CDR3 is CASSYWGGLPRHEQFF. CDR3 nucleotides: TGTGCCAGCAGTTACTGGGGAGGCCTACCCCGGCATGAGCAGTTCTTC.

The chain combines TRBV29-1 with TRBJ2-3; TRBD2 agrees at 13 bases. J was trimmed by 0 bases and V by 6 bases; bases with no gene match: 15. The CDR3 sequence is 19 residues long. Germline V lookup: CDR1 SQVTM, CDR2 ANQGSEA. DNA of the CDR3: TGCAGCGTCGGCAAAGGACTAGCGGGAGCCTCATCAAGCACAGATACGCAGTATTTT. It yields the protein CSVGKGLAGASSSTDTQYF.

The chain's CDR3 is CSARDLGLGSGDHYEQYF. The CDR3, as DNA: TGCAGTGCTAGAGATCTAGGCCTAGGAAGCGGGGACCATTACGAGCAGTACTTC. This chain uses TRBV20-1 with TRBJ2-7, with 7 bases matching TRBD2. The CDR3 totals 18 residues. The ends lost 0 bases at V and 4 bases at J; junction bases unmatched: 18. Germline CDR1 reads DFQATT; CDR2 reads SNEGSKA (reference sequence).

The chain joins TRBV6-5 to TRBJ2-1; 11 bases line up with TRBD2. The CDR3 consists of 13 residues. The trim removed 2 bases at V and 13 bases at J, leaving 4 bases unmatched. In germline, CDR1 is MNHEY, CDR2 SVGAGI. The CDR3 DNA reads TGTGCCAGCAGTTACGGGACTAGCGGAAGCCAGTTCTTC. It translates to CASSYGTSGSQFF.

The chain employs TRBV12-3 or TRBV12-4 and TRBJ1-5; maybe TRBD1 (6 bases). The CDR3 has 17 residues. V lost 1 base, J lost 5 bases, and 18 bases lay in between. The CDR3 nucleotides are TGTGCCAGCAGTTTAGACCGGTGGACAGACCCACATCAGCCCCAGCATTTT. Protein: CASSLDRWTDPHQPQHF.

The chain couples TRBV5-1 to TRBJ1-2, with TRBD1 matching 7 bases. The CDR3 has 16 residues. Germline trimming cut 4 bases from V and 5 bases from J; bases unmatched to any gene: 14. From germline, CDR1 is SGHRS and CDR2 YFSETQ. The CDR3 nucleotides are TGCGCCAGCAGCCCCAGGACAGGTTCATTCGGTTATGGCTACACCTTC. It codes for CASSPRTGSFGYGYTF. The whole variable domain, remainder taken from reference TRBV5-1 and TRBJ1-2, is KAGVTQTPRYLIKTRGQQVTLSCSPISGHRSVSWYQQTPGQGLQFLFEYFSETQRNKGNFPGRFSGRQFSNSRSEMNVSTLELGDSALYLCASSPRTGSFGYGYTFGSGTRLTVV.

The chain couples TRBV3-1 to TRBJ1-1; D might be TRBD1 (5 bases). The V end was cut by 1 base, the J end by 10 bases, with 10 bases between. The CDR3 is 12 residues long. Per germline, CDR1 LGHDT and CDR2 YNNKEL (reference sequence). As DNA, the CDR3 is TGTGCCAGCAGCCAAGGGGGGGTAGTAGCTTTCTTT. This sequence encodes CASSQGGVVAFF.

The chain uses TRBV16 and TRBJ1-2; tentative D call: TRBD1 (6 bases). Germline V CDR1 and CDR2: KGHSY, FQNENV. The CDR3 has 13 amino acids. Trimming stripped 1 base from V and 5 bases from J, with 8 bases between. CDR3 in DNA: TGTGCCAGCAGCCAATACAGGGCGTATGGCTACACCTTC. Its translation is CASSQYRAYGYTF.

The CDR3 nucleotides are TGTGCCAGCAGAGGAGACAGGGGTCCCTACGAGCAGTACTTC. Translated: CASRGDRGPYEQYF. This chain uses TRBV28 with TRBJ2-7; TRBD1 aligns across 8 bases. This CDR3 has 14 amino acids. CDR1 and CDR2 (germline): MDHEN, SYDVKM. The J segment lost 2 bases and the V segment lost 6 bases, leaving 6 bases of the junction unmatched.

The DNA of the CDR3 is TGCAGCGTTGGCGAACAGGACACAGATACGCAGTATTTT. This sequence encodes CSVGEQDTDTQYF. The chain links TRBV29-1 to TRBJ2-3; a weak D match, TRBD1 (5 bases). Germline lookup yields CDR1 SQVTM and CDR2 ANQGSEA. The CDR3 contains 13 residues. Between the trimmed V and J ends, which lost 4 bases and 2 bases, there was a span of 10 bases.